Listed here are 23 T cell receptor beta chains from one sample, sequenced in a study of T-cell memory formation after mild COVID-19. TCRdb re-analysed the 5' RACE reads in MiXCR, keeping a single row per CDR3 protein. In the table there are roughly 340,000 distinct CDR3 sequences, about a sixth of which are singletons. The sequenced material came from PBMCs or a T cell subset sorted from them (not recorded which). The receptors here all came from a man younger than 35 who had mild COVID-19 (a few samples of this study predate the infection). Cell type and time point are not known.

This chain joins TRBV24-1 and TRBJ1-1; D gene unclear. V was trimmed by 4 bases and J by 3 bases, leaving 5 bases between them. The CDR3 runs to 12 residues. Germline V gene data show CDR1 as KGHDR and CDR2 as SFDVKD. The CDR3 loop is CATSDSDTEAFF. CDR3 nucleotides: TGTGCCACCAGTGACTCCGACACTGAAGCTTTCTTT.

This CDR3 reads CASSFGVQYEQYF. The CDR3 DNA sequence: TGTGCCAGCAGCTTTGGGGTTCAGTACGAGCAGTACTTC. The rearrangement links TRBV11-3 to TRBJ2-7, with D unresolved. Per germline, CDR1 SGHNT and CDR2 YENEEA. The CDR3 consists of 13 residues. The V end lost 3 bases, the J end lost 4 bases, and 10 bases lay between the germline ends.

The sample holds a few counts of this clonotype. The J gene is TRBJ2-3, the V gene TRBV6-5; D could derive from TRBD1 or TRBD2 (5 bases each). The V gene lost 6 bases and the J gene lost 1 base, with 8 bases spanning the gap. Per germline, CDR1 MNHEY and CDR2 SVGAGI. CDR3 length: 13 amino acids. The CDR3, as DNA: TGTGCCAGCAGACTAGGGGGCACAGATACGCAGTATTTT. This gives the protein CASRLGGTDTQYF.

In nucleotides, the CDR3 is TGTGCCAGCGGCAGGGGGCGTACAAGAGAGCAGTACGTC. Its protein product is CASGRGRTREQYV. J is TRBJ2-7 and V is TRBV2; 8 bases are a match to TRBD1. The CDR3 is 13 amino acids. Germline trimming cut 8 bases from V and 7 bases from J; bases unmatched to any gene: 10. Looked up from germline, CDR1 is SNHLY and CDR2 is FYNNEI.

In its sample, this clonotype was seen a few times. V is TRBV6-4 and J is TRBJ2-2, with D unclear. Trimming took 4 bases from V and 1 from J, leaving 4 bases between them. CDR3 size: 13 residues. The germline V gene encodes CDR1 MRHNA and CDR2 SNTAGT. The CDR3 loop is CASSAENTGELFF. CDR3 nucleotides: TGTGCCAGCAGTGCAGAGAACACCGGGGAGCTGTTTTTT.

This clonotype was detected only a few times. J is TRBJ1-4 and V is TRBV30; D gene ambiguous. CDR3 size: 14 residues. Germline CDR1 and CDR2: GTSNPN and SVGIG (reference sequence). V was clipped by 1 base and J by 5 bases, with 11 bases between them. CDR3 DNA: TGTGCCTGGAGTGGCCGGTCGCCGAATGAAAAACTGTTTTTT. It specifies CAWSGRSPNEKLFF.

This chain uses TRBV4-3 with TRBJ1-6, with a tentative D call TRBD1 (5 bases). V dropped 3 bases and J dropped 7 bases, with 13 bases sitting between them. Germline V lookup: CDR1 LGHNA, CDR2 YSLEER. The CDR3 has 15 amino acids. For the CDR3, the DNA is TGCGCCAGCAGCCAGTCGACAGTCCCAAATTCACCCCTCCACTTT. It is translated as CASSQSTVPNSPLHF.

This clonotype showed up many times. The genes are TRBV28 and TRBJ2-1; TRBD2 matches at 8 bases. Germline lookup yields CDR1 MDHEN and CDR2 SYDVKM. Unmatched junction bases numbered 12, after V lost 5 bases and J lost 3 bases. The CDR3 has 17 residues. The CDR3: CASSHPLSGGHYNEQFF. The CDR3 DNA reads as TGTGCCAGCAGTCACCCCCTCAGCGGGGGCCACTACAATGAGCAGTTCTTC.

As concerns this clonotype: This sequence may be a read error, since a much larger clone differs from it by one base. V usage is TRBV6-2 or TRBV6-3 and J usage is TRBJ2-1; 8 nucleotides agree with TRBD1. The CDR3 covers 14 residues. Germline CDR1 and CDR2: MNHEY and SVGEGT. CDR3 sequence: CASTRTGLSNEKFF. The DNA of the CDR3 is TGTGCCAGCACCCGGACAGGGCTCAGCAATGAGAAGTTCTTC.

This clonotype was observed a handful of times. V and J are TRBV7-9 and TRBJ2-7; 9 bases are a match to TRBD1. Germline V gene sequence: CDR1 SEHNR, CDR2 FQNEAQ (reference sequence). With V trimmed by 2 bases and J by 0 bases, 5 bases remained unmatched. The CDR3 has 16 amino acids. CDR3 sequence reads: CASSLLQGANSYEQYV. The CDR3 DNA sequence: TGTGCCAGCAGCTTATTACAGGGGGCAAACTCCTACGAGCAGTACGTC.

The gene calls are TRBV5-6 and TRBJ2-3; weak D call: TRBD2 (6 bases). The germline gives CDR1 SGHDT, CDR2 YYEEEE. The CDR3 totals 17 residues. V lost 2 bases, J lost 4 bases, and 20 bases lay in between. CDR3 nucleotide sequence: TGTGCCAGCAGCTTACCGTGGCGGGGATGGGACCCAGATACGCAGTATTTT. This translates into CASSLPWRGWDPDTQYF.

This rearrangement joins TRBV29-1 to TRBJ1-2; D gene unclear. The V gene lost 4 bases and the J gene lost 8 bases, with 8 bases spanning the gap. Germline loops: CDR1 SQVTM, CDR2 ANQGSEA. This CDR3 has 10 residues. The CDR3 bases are TGCAGCGTTGGGGAGATCGGCTACACCTTC. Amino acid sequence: CSVGEIGYTF.

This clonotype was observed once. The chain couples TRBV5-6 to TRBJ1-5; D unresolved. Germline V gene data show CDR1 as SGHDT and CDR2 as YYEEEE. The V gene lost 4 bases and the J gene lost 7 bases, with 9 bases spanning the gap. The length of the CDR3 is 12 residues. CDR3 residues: CASSRGWQPQHF. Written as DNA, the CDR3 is TGTGCCAGCAGCCGAGGATGGCAGCCCCAGCATTTT.

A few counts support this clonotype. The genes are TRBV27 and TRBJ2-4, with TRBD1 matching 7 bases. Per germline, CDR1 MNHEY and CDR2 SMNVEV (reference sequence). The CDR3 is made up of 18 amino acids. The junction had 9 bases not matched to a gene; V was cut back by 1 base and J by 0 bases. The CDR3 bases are TGTGCCAGCAGTTTATTCAAGGGACAGAACTTAGCCAAAAACATTCAGTACTTC. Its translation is CASSLFKGQNLAKNIQYF.

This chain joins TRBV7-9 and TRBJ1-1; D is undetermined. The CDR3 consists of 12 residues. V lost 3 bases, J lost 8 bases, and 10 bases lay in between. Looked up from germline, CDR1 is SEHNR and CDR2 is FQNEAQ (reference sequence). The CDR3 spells CASSFSPGEAFF. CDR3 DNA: TGTGCCAGCAGCTTTAGCCCCGGCGAAGCTTTCTTT.

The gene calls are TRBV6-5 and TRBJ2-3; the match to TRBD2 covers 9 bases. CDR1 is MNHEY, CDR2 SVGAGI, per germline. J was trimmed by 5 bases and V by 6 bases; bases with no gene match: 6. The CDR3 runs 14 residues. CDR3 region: CASSESGGLDTQYF. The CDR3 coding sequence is TGTGCCAGCAGCGAGAGCGGGGGGTTAGATACGCAGTATTTT.

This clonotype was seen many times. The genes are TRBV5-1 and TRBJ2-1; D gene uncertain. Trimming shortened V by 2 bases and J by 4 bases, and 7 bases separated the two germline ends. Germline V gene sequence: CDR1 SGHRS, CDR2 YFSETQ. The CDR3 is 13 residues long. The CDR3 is CASSFATYNEQFF. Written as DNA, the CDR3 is TGCGCCAGCAGCTTCGCCACTTACAATGAGCAGTTCTTC. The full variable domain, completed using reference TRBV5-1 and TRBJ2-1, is KAGVTQTPRYLIKTRGQQVTLSCSPISGHRSVSWYQQTPGQGLQFLFEYFSETQRNKGNFPGRFSGRQFSNSRSEMNVSTLELGDSALYLCASSFATYNEQFFGPGTRLTVL.

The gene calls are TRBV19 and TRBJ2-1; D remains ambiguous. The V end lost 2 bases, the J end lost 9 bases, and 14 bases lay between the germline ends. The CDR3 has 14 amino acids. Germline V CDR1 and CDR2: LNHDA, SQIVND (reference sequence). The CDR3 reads CASSIQETPGEQFF. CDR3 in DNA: TGTGCCAGTAGTATACAGGAAACTCCAGGTGAGCAGTTCTTC.

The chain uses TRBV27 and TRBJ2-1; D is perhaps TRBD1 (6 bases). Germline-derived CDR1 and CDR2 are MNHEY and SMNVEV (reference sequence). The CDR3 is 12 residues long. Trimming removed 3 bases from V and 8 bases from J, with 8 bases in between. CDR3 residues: CASSLGADEQFF. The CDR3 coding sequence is TGTGCCAGCAGTTTGGGGGCGGATGAGCAGTTCTTC.

CDR3 amino acids: CASSPGQGQQPQHF. CDR3 nucleotides: TGCGCCAGCAGCCCGGGACAGGGTCAACAGCCCCAGCATTTT. V usage is TRBV5-1 and J usage is TRBJ1-5; 9 nucleotides match TRBD1. Germline CDR1 is SGHRS and CDR2 is YFSETQ. Trimming took 4 bases from V and 7 from J; bases not matched to a gene: 6. The CDR3 length is 14 residues.

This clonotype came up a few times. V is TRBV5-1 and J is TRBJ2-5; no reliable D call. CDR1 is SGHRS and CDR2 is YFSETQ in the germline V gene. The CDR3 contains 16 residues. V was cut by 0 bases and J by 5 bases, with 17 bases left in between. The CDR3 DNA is TGCGCCAGCAGCTTGGCCAGCCCCTGGTTAGGTGAGACCCAGTACTTC. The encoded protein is CASSLASPWLGETQYF.

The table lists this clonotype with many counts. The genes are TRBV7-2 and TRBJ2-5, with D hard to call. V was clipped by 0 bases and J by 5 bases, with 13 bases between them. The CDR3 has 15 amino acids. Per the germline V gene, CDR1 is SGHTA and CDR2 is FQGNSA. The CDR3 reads CASSLAQGSRETQYF. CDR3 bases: TGTGCCAGCAGCTTAGCGCAAGGGTCGAGGGAGACCCAGTACTTC.

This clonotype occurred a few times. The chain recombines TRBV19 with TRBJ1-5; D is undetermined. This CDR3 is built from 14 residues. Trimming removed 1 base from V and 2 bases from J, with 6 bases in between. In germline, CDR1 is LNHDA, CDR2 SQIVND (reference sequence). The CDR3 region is CASSIGLGNQPQHF. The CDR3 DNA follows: TGTGCCAGTAGTATAGGCTTGGGCAATCAGCCCCAGCATTTT.